The 10 T cell receptor beta chains reported below all come from one sample, sequenced in a study of T cell responses to AZD1222 COVID-19 vaccine (dated by TCRdb to the early 2020s). Receptor libraries were prepared by the immunoSEQ multiplex PCR assay. The source is immuneACCESS, and TCRdb retained only in-frame sequences with V and J called. Part of the clones is not carried over; for the studies checked, unresolved V genes explain less than half of this, and the remainder is unexplained. The sample profile shows roughly 120,000 clones; around 87% of them were found once. Together, the top ten hold roughly 1.2% of the sample. The time point label here, explained by the study, means: baseline before first vaccination. This specimen was peripheral blood, taken on day 0 of AZD1222 vaccination. These receptors were taken from an adult in good health.

The V and J genes are TRBV6-5 and TRBJ1-2; 8 bases agree with TRBD1. J was trimmed by 4 bases and V by 6 bases; bases with no gene match: 7. CDR1 and CDR2 from the germline V gene are MNHEY and SVGAGI. The CDR3 runs 14 residues. The CDR3, as DNA: TGTGCCAGCAGGCCTACAGGGGGTGGCTATGGCTACACCTTC. It codes for CASRPTGGGYGYTF.

The rearrangement joins TRBV5-1 to TRBJ1-2; 8 bases map to TRBD1. Germline CDR1 SGHRS, CDR2 YFSETQ. After removal of 4 bases from V and 4 bases from J, the junction contained 9 bases not matched to a gene. The CDR3 has 15 residues. The chain's CDR3 is CASSPDRGGSYGYTF. CDR3 sequence (DNA): TGCGCCAGCAGCCCCGACAGGGGAGGAAGCTATGGCTACACCTTC.

The chain combines TRBV5-4 with TRBJ1-2, with no clear D. CDR1 and CDR2 (germline): SGHNT, YYREEE (reference sequence). The CDR3 is 12 amino acids. Trimming cost V 0 bases and J 4 bases, with 4 bases left between them. CDR3 amino acids: CASSLDTYGYTF. For the CDR3, the DNA is TGTGCCAGCAGCTTGGACACCTATGGCTACACCTTC.

The chain joins TRBV30 to TRBJ1-4; D might be TRBD1 (6 bases). The CDR3 runs to 15 residues. Looked up from germline, CDR1 is GTSNPN and CDR2 is SVGIG (reference sequence). Trimming pared 2 bases from V and 0 bases from J, leaving 10 bases between. The CDR3 bases are TGTGCCTGGAGTTTTACAGGGTCAACTAATGAAAAACTGTTTTTT. It translates to CAWSFTGSTNEKLFF.

The chain links TRBV12-5 to TRBJ2-7; D is tentatively TRBD1 or TRBD2 (5 bases each). Germline V lookup: CDR1 LGHNT, CDR2 FRNRAP. The length of the CDR3 is 14 residues. Trimming pared 7 bases from V and 1 base from J, leaving 14 bases between. The CDR3 spells CASATGLGSYEQYF. CDR3 coding DNA: TGTGCTAGTGCAACAGGACTCGGGTCCTACGAGCAGTACTTC.

This chain connects TRBV6-5 to TRBJ1-4; 7 bases are a match to TRBD1. The CDR3 has 16 amino acids. Per the germline V gene, CDR1 is MNHEY and CDR2 is SVGAGI. V dropped 0 bases and J dropped 6; count of bases not matched to a gene: 7. The CDR3 coding sequence is TGTGCCAGCAGTTACTCGAGGACAACAGGGGATGAAAAACTGTTTTTT. Its protein product is CASSYSRTTGDEKLFF.

A single count supports this clone. The chain joins TRBV5-4 to TRBJ2-3, with TRBD1 matching over 7 bases. The V segment lost 0 bases and the J segment 5 bases; nucleotides outside the gene matches: 6. The CDR3 contains 15 residues. Germline values: CDR1 SGHNT, CDR2 YYREEE (reference sequence). In DNA form, the CDR3 reads TGTGCCAGCAGCTTGGAAACAGGGGTTCAAGATACGCAGTATTTT. Its protein is CASSLETGVQDTQYF.

This clone was detected once. This chain connects TRBV19 to TRBJ2-7; D is possibly TRBD1 (7 bases). V lost 4 bases and J lost 6, with 13 bases in between. Germline-derived CDR1 and CDR2 are LNHDA and SQIVND (reference sequence). The CDR3 consists of 13 residues. CDR3 protein: CASSNSQGGEQYF. As DNA, the CDR3 is TGTGCCAGTAGTAATTCTCAGGGGGGCGAGCAGTACTTC.

The V call is TRBV3-1 (or the pseudogene TRBV3-2), the J call TRBJ2-7; 7 positions match TRBD1. This CDR3 comprises 15 residues. Germline values: CDR1 LGHDT, CDR2 YNNKEL (reference sequence). Trimming at V came to 4 bases and at J to 7 bases, leaving 13 bases not matched to a gene. The CDR3 region is CASSLRQGSPMEQYF. CDR3 nucleotide sequence: TGTGCCAGCAGCCTACGACAGGGCTCCCCTATGGAGCAGTACTTC.

The V call is TRBV3-1 (or the pseudogene TRBV3-2), the J call TRBJ2-5; D gene uncertain. The CDR3 extends over 15 amino acids. Germline CDR1 is LGHDT and CDR2 is YNNKEL (reference sequence). Trimming shortened V by 0 bases and J by 2 bases, and 10 bases separated the two germline ends. The CDR3 region has the DNA TGTGCCAGCAGCCAAGATCTGGGAACTCAAGAGACCCAGTACTTC. Translating it yields CASSQDLGTQETQYF.